This TCR beta chain was documented in a study of blood T cell repertoires in COVID-19 (dated by TCRdb to the early 2020s). About the investigation overall: The collaborator samples originated in the United States, Italy and Spain and spanned the acute and convalescent phases of COVID-19. A freely available public database, intended as a resource for researchers studying the immune response to SARS-CoV-2, is where the repertoires were released. Subjects who had been exposed to COVID-19, were actively infected with it, or had recovered from it provided the deeply sampled blood TCRbeta repertoires that made up the dataset. Samples came from the ongoing ImmuneRACE study (first 160 participants) plus 1,254 subjects from 6 global collaborators. The material from the prospective study consisted of cDNA or gDNA derived from T cells, B-cell-depleted T cells, or PBMCs. Where HLA class I and class II types were available, the types were taken from metadata supplied by the sample provider, not from assay-based typing. Nearly every sample came with metadata listing a de-identified subject ID, COVID-19 status, age in years and sex.

The V and J ends are trimmed by 6 bases and 2 bases, leaving 14 bases between them. Reading the germline V gene gives CDR1 SGHVS and CDR2 FNYEAQ. The CDR3 goes from the cysteine to the phenylalanine over 15 residues. Solely the CDR3 DNA is kept, with 45 bases framed from the first base. Study-wide findings and limitations: The amount of clinical and demographic metadata varied by source and participant and was provided uncurated.

TCRbeta CDR3 regions were amplified from genomic DNA by means of the immunoSEQ Assay, a bias-controlled multiplex PCR. The authors' analysis ran thus. Within the assay, amplification of reference gene primers was used to estimate how many nucleated cells each sample contained. Sequence reads were collapsed and filtered to measure the absolute abundance of every unique TCRbeta CDR3 rearrangement. For each sample, productive Simpson clonality was calculated as the square root of Simpson's diversity index over productive rearrangements. The clones in this table, taken by TCRdb from immuneACCESS, are in-frame only. Not every clone is retained; where verified, under half of the shortfall comes from an unresolved V gene, and the cause of the rest is unknown. The V and J calls and clone size come from that table; D and trimming were worked out from the DNA. The sample has 84,000 or so clones on record, approximately 80% of them singletons. Of the sample, around 11% falls within the top ten clones.

This clone was seen only a few times. The antigen it binds to is not known. No much larger clone is present one base from it, and per-base qualities are unavailable. Whole blood was collected in K2EDTA tubes by collaborating institutions according to the institutions' own protocols. Collaborator samples were shipped for TCRbeta analysis as frozen whole blood, isolated PBMCs, or DNA extracted from either sample type. Sequenced: peripheral blood. This clonotype originated in a woman in her 70s with active or convalescent COVID-19. The rearranged chain carries TRBV7-6 and TRBJ1-3, with no reliable assignment of the D segment. The DNA sequence is as follows: TGTGCCAGCAGTCCTCCCTACGGGGCTGGAAACACCATATATTTT. Its protein is CASSPPYGAGNTIYF.